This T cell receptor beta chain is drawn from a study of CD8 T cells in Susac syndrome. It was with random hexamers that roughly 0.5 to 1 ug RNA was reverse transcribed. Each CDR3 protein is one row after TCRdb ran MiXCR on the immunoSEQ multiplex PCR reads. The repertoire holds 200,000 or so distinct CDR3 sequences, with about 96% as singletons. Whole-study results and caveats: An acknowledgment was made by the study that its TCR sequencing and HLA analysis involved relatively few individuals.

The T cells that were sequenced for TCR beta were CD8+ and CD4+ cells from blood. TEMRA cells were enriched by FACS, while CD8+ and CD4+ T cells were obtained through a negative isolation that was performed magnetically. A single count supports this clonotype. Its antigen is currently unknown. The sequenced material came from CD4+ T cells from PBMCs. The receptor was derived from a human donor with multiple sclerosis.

CDR3 bases: TGTGCCACCAGCAGAGAGGTTTTAGCTGAAGCTTTCTTT. Translation gives CATSREVLAEAFF. The chain uses TRBV15 and TRBJ1-1; no firm D call. The CDR3 totals 13 residues. V lost 0 bases, J lost 6 bases, and 8 bases lay in between. Germline-derived CDR1 and CDR2 are LNHNV and YYDKDF (reference sequence).